Following are 26 T cell receptor beta chains from one sample sequenced in a study of Ad26.COV2.S vaccination and SARS-CoV-2 variants. Treatment meaning: around 19 received Ad26.COV2.S at low or high dose, single or two shots; five or six received placebo; per-sample allocation not given. The investigators took samples on day 63 after the first vaccine or placebo injection. Clones were sequenced by immunoSEQ multiplex PCR, and TCRdb holds only the in-frame ones, with some missing. The sample lists about 370,000 clones, about 91% occurring once. Specimen: peripheral blood, collected in a trial of Ad26.COV2.S vaccine versus placebo. These receptors were obtained from a person between 18 and 65 years old who received the Ad26.COV2.S COVID-19 vaccine or a placebo.

The gene calls are TRBV9 and TRBJ2-5; perhaps TRBD2 as D (5 bases). Germline V gene data show CDR1 as SGDLS and CDR2 as YYNGEE. The CDR3 contains 13 residues. Trimming took off 0 bases at V and 9 bases at J, with 12 bases between the two ends. The CDR3 nucleotides are TGTGCCAGCAGCGTAGGAGCGGAGAAGGCCCAGTACTTC. Its translation is CASSVGAEKAQYF.

The genes are TRBV3-1 (or the pseudogene TRBV3-2) and TRBJ2-5; the match to TRBD2 covers 13 bases. The CDR3 runs to 19 residues. Germline values: CDR1 LGHDT, CDR2 YNNKEL (reference sequence). After removal of 4 bases from V and 0 bases from J, the junction contained 11 bases not matched to a gene. The chain's CDR3 is CASSPTWTSGRDHQETQYF. The DNA of the CDR3 is TGTGCCAGCAGCCCGACCTGGACTAGCGGGAGAGATCACCAAGAGACCCAGTACTTC.

Concerning this clone: Additional DNA sequences in this sample encode the identical CDR3. The chain recombines TRBV28 with TRBJ2-7; 8 nucleotides line up with TRBD1. Trimming cost V 6 bases and J 3 bases; bases outside gene matches: 10. Germline values: CDR1 MDHEN, CDR2 SYDVKM. The CDR3 is 15 amino acids. The CDR3 DNA is TGTGCCAGCAGCCAGCCAGGACAGGGCAGCTACGAGCAGTACTTC. Its translation: CASSQPGQGSYEQYF.

CDR3: CASSKARRVRTEAFF. The CDR3 DNA is TGTGCCAGCAGCAAAGCGAGGAGGGTTCGGACTGAAGCTTTCTTT. The chain employs TRBV21-1 and TRBJ1-1. TRBV21-1 is assigned pseudogene status. The CDR3 totals 15 residues.

The V and J genes are TRBV28 and TRBJ2-7, with D unclear. The CDR3 covers 16 residues. The V end lost 2 bases, the J end lost 2 bases, and 16 bases lay between the germline ends. Germline V gene sequence: CDR1 MDHEN, CDR2 SYDVKM. CDR3 nucleotides: TGTGCCAGCAGTTTAAGACCCAGACACCTTCCCTACGAGCAGTACTTC. It is translated as CASSLRPRHLPYEQYF. The full variable domain, rest sourced from reference TRBV28 and TRBJ2-7, is DVKVTQSSRYLVKRTGEKVFLECVQDMDHENMFWYRQDPGLGLRLIYFSYDVKMKEKGDIPEGYSVSREKKERFSLILESASTNQTSMYLCASSLRPRHLPYEQYFGPGTRLTVT.

The genes are TRBV7-2 and TRBJ1-1; D not resolved. V lost 1 base and J lost 4, with 22 bases in between. Germline V gene sequence: CDR1 SGHTA, CDR2 FQGNSA. CDR3 length equals 18 residues. CDR3 residues: CASSLDSITTSGSTEAFF. The CDR3 DNA follows: TGTGCCAGCAGCTTAGACTCAATAACTACCAGCGGGAGCACTGAAGCTTTCTTT.

In this sample, this clone turned up once. This chain joins TRBV28 and TRBJ2-7; TRBD2 matches at 11 bases. CDR3 size: 12 residues. Germline V lookup: CDR1 MDHEN, CDR2 SYDVKM. V lost 7 bases to trimming and J lost 4 bases; unmatched junction nucleotides: 0. In nucleotides, the CDR3 is TGTGCCAGCACTAGCGGGGGGTACGAGCAGTACTTC. Translated: CASTSGGYEQYF. The full variable domain, completed using reference TRBV28 and TRBJ2-7, is DVKVTQSSRYLVKRTGEKVFLECVQDMDHENMFWYRQDPGLGLRLIYFSYDVKMKEKGDIPEGYSVSREKKERFSLILESASTNQTSMYLCASTSGGYEQYFGPGTRLTVT.

V and J are TRBV6-2 or TRBV6-3 and TRBJ2-7; possible D gene TRBD2, 6 bases. Trimming left V 0 bases short and J 3 bases short, with 15 bases between. CDR3 length: 16 residues. Looked up from germline, CDR1 is MNHEY and CDR2 is SVGEGT. CDR3: CASSYSMASASYEQYF. The CDR3 DNA is TGTGCCAGCAGTTACTCGATGGCTAGCGCCAGCTACGAGCAGTACTTC.

This clone was recorded once. This chain joins TRBV14 and TRBJ2-1, with 16 bases fitting TRBD2. Germline V CDR1 and CDR2: SGHDN, FVKESK. J lost 1 base, V lost 3 bases, and 3 bases had no gene match. This CDR3 has 18 residues. The CDR3, as DNA: TGTGCCAGCAGCCAGGGACTAGCGGGAGGGCCATCCTACAATGAGCAGTTCTTC. Translation gives CASSQGLAGGPSYNEQFF.

This chain connects TRBV6-5 to TRBJ1-2; D is ambiguous. The V end was cut by 2 bases, the J end by 4 bases, with 14 bases between. Germline V gene lookup returns CDR1 MNHEY and CDR2 SVGAGI. The CDR3 loop spans 15 amino acids. In DNA, the CDR3 is TGTGCCAGCAGTTACACGACCGATACCGGCTATGGCTACACCTTC. Protein: CASSYTTDTGYGYTF.

This clone appeared many times. The chain recombines TRBV6-5 with TRBJ1-1; TRBD1 might be the D (6 bases). V was cut by 5 bases and J by 4 bases, with 17 bases left in between. Germline loops: CDR1 MNHEY, CDR2 SVGAGI. The CDR3 extends over 15 amino acids. As DNA, the CDR3 is TGTGCCAGCAGTAAACAGGGTAGGATTGGCACTGAAGCTTTCTTT. Protein: CASSKQGRIGTEAFF.

The chain has TRBV2 and TRBJ2-7; D is possibly TRBD2 (6 bases). This CDR3 has 13 amino acids. Trimming shortened V by 4 bases and J by 3 bases, and 10 bases separated the two germline ends. From germline, CDR1 is SNHLY and CDR2 FYNNEI. CDR3 bases: TGTGCCAGCAGTGGGGGACTGTACTACGAGCAGTACTTC. Its translation is CASSGGLYYEQYF.

CDR3 amino acids: CASSSWTGDGEQYF. The CDR3 bases are TGTGCCAGCAGTTCTTGGACAGGGGATGGGGAGCAGTACTTC. This chain links TRBV28 with TRBJ2-7, with 9 bases matching TRBD1. Germline assignment: CDR1 MDHEN and CDR2 SYDVKM. This CDR3 has 14 amino acids. V was clipped by 4 bases and J by 7 bases; unmatched bases: 8.

This clone is a singleton in its sample. The V call is TRBV11-3, the J call TRBJ2-7; D unresolved. Trimming removed 0 bases at V and 5 bases at J, with 17 bases between. Germline lookup yields CDR1 SGHNT and CDR2 YENEEA. This CDR3 is 16 amino acids long. As DNA, the CDR3 is TGTGCCAGCAGCTTAGATCGGCGGCTAGTGAACGACGAGCAGTACTTC. Protein product: CASSLDRRLVNDEQYF.

The sample holds many counts of this clone. V is TRBV14 and J is TRBJ2-7; 9 bases fit TRBD1. The V gene's germline CDR1 is SGHDN and CDR2 FVKESK. The V gene end was trimmed by 5 bases and the J gene end by 3 bases; junction bases not matched to a gene: 8. The CDR3 is 15 amino acids. CDR3 sequence (DNA): TGTGCCAGCAGCGGGAGGACAGGGGTGGGCTACGAGCAGTACTTC. It encodes CASSGRTGVGYEQYF.

V and J are TRBV5-6 and TRBJ2-3, with 11 bases fitting TRBD2. Losses at the gene ends were 9 bases for V and 3 bases for J; bases not matched to a gene: 12. The germline gives CDR1 SGHDT, CDR2 YYEEEE. The CDR3 runs 16 residues. The CDR3 DNA reads as TGTGCCACCTCCGCCTCGGGACTAGCGGAGACAGATACGCAGTATTTT. As protein: CATSASGLAETDTQYF.

This chain joins TRBV19 and TRBJ2-4; possibly TRBD1 for D (5 bases). V was cut by 4 bases and J by 1 base, with 8 bases left in between. Per germline, CDR1 LNHDA and CDR2 SQIVND (reference sequence). CDR3 length: 14 residues. The CDR3 DNA is TGTGCCAGTAGTAACCAGGGTGCCAAAAACATTCAGTACTTC. This translates into CASSNQGAKNIQYF. Combining the CDR3 with reference TRBV19 and TRBJ2-4 gives the whole variable domain DGGITQSPKYLFRKEGQNVTLSCEQNLNHDAMYWYRQDPGQGLRLIYYSQIVNDFQKGDIAEGYSVSREKKESFPLTVTSAQKNPTAFYLCASSNQGAKNIQYFGAGTRLSVL.

The chain joins TRBV5-4 to TRBJ2-5; 8 nucleotides match TRBD1. The V gene end was trimmed by 4 bases and the J gene end by 2 bases; junction bases not matched to a gene: 7. The CDR3 is made up of 15 amino acids. Germline V gives CDR1 SGHNT, CDR2 YYREEE (reference sequence). The CDR3 nucleotides read TGTGCCAGCAGCCCAGGACAGGGCAGGCAAGAGACCCAGTACTTC. Protein sequence: CASSPGQGRQETQYF.

The chain couples TRBV6-4 to TRBJ2-7, with unresolved D. V lost 7 bases, J lost 0 bases, and 10 bases lay in between. The CDR3 covers 13 residues. Germline V lookup: CDR1 MRHNA, CDR2 SNTAGT. In nucleotides, the CDR3 is TGTGCCAGCACGAAAGGTGACTCCTACGAGCAGTACTTC. Translated, it gives CASTKGDSYEQYF.

The chain joins TRBV7-9 to TRBJ1-2; D remains ambiguous. V lost 4 bases and J 1 base, leaving 10 bases between the germline ends. The CDR3 has 14 residues. Per the germline V gene, CDR1 is SEHNR and CDR2 is FQNEAQ (reference sequence). The CDR3 DNA sequence: TGTGCCAGCAGCTCCCGACGGAGTAACTATGGCTACACCTTC. It encodes CASSSRRSNYGYTF. The variable domain in full, completed from reference TRBV7-9 and TRBJ1-2, reads DTGVSQNPRHKITKRGQNVTFRCDPISEHNRLYWYRQTLGQGPEFLTYFQNEAQLEKSRLLSDRFSAERPKGSFSTLEIQRTEQGDSAMYLCASSSRRSNYGYTFGSGTRLTVV.

The V gene is TRBV15, the J gene TRBJ2-4, with a possible D match to TRBD2 (5 bases). Germline-derived CDR1 and CDR2 are LNHNV and YYDKDF (reference sequence). CDR3 length: 17 amino acids. Trimming removed 0 bases at V and 0 bases at J, with 12 bases between. CDR3 loop: CATSRDVSGLAKNIQYF. CDR3 bases: TGTGCCACCAGCAGAGATGTCAGCGGACTAGCCAAAAACATTCAGTACTTC.

The V gene is TRBV7-8, the J gene TRBJ2-1, with D unresolved. V was clipped by 3 bases and J by 8 bases, with 14 bases between them. Germline values: CDR1 SGHVS, CDR2 FQNEAQ. The CDR3 contains 14 residues. The CDR3 here is CASSLRSRSDEQFF. The CDR3 DNA reads as TGTGCCAGCAGCTTGCGATCCCGGTCGGATGAGCAGTTCTTC.

This clone was found once. CDR3 in amino acids: CASTKRTVTEAFF. As DNA, the CDR3 is TGTGCCAGCACCAAAAGGACAGTGACTGAAGCTTTCTTT. The V call is TRBV3-1 (or the pseudogene TRBV3-2), the J call TRBJ1-1; D is possibly TRBD1 (6 bases). With 7 bases removed from V and 5 bases from J, the gap between germline ends came to 14 bases. This CDR3 has 13 amino acids. Germline CDR1 reads LGHDT; CDR2 reads YNNKEL (reference sequence).

The chain has TRBV6-5 and TRBJ2-2; maybe TRBD1 (6 bases). The CDR3 consists of 14 residues. Trimming shortened V by 5 bases and J by 7 bases, and 14 bases separated the two germline ends. Germline V gene data show CDR1 as MNHEY and CDR2 as SVGAGI. DNA for the CDR3: TGTGCCAGCAGTACGCAACAGGGAGTCGGGGAGCTGTTTTTT. Its protein product is CASSTQQGVGELFF.

This chain links TRBV6-6 with TRBJ1-4; D gene ambiguous. CDR1 and CDR2 (germline): MNHNY, SVGAGI (reference sequence). With 8 bases removed from V and 0 bases from J, the gap between germline ends came to 1 base. This CDR3 contains 11 residues. CDR3 sequence: CASSTNEKLFF. Here the CDR3 DNA reads TGTGCCAGCTCAACTAATGAAAAACTGTTTTTT.

This chain uses TRBV27 with TRBJ2-7; D remains unclear. The germline CDR1 and CDR2 sequences are MNHEY and SMNVEV (reference sequence). Between the trimmed V and J ends, which lost 5 bases and 4 bases, there was a span of 15 bases. This CDR3 is 14 amino acids long. CDR3 in amino acids: CASSLYTNPYEQYF. DNA for the CDR3: TGTGCCAGCAGTCTCTACACGAACCCTTACGAGCAGTACTTC.